Sequencing of this TCR beta chain was carried out in a study of T-cell memory formation after mild COVID-19. Study overall: Among the donors, TCR clusters were largely specific to each donor. General study findings and limits: CD4+ contracting clones lay mainly in CM and EM, CD8+ ones in EMRA.

On this clonotype itself: The antigen is not known.

Via MiXCR, TCRdb re-called the 5' RACE reads, giving one row per CDR3 protein. This table holds 200,000 to 300,000 distinct CDR3 sequences, approximately 16% found once. Germline V lookup: CDR1 MRHNA, CDR2 SNTAGT. J was trimmed by 6 bases and V by 4 bases; bases with no gene match: 11. CDR3 size: 17 residues. This chain links TRBV6-4 with TRBJ2-1, with 11 positions matching TRBD1. The sequenced sample consisted of PBMCs or a T cell subset sorted from them (not recorded which). This TCR came from a man aged 18 to 29 who had mild COVID-19 (a few samples of this study predate the infection). Cell type and time point are not known. The CDR3 loop reads CASSGFYGGTGGNEQFF. The CDR3 coding sequence is TGTGCCAGCAGTGGGTTCTACGGGGGGACAGGGGGCAATGAGCAGTTCTTC.